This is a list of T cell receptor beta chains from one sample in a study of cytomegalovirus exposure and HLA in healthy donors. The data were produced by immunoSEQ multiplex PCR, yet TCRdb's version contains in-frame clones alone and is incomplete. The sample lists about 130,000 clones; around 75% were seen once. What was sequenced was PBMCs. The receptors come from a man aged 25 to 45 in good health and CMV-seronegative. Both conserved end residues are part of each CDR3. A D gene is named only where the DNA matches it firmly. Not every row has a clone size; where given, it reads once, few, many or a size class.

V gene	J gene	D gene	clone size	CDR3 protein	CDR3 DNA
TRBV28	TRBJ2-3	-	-	CASSLDQGITDTQYF	TGTGCCAGCAGTTTAGACCAGGGGATCACAGATACGCAGTATTTT
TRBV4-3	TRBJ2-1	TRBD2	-	CASSQVTSGGNEQFF	TGCGCCAGCAGCCAAGTAACTAGCGGGGGAAATGAGCAGTTCTTC
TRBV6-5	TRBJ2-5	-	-	CASSYGGTVQETQYF	TGTGCCAGCAGTTACGGGGGGACAGTACAAGAGACCCAGTACTTC
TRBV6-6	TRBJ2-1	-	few	CASIAAIGFTYNEQFF	TGTGCCAGCATTGCGGCTATTGGGTTTACCTACAATGAGCAGTTCTTC
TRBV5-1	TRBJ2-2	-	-	CASSLAQGTGELFF	TGCGCCAGCAGCTTGGCCCAGGGAACCGGGGAGCTGTTTTTT
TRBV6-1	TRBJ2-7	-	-	CASSQGFGEQYF	TGTGCCAGCAGTCAGGGGTTCGGCGAGCAGTACTTC
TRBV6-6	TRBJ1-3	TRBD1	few	CASSRQTGSGNTIYF	TGTGCCAGCAGTCGACAGACAGGGAGTGGAAACACCATATATTTT
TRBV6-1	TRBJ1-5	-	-	CASILQGLNQPQHF	TGTGCCAGCATCCTGCAGGGACTCAATCAGCCCCAGCATTTT
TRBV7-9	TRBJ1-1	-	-	CASSPGVGAYTEAFF	TGTGCCAGCAGCCCAGGCGTGGGCGCGTACACTGAAGCTTTCTTT
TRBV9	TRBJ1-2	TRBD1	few	CASSLNRGEGYTF	TGTGCCAGCAGCCTAAACAGGGGGGAAGGCTACACCTTC
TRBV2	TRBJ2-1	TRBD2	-	CASSGRDSGGFYNEQFF	TGTGCCAGCAGTGGGCGGGATAGCGGGGGGTTCTACAATGAGCAGTTCTTC
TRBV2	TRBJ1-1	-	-	CASSVGQLNTEAFF	TGTGCCAGCAGTGTAGGACAGTTGAACACTGAAGCTTTCTTT
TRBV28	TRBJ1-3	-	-	CASSLTGISGNTIYF	TGTGCCAGCAGTTTAACAGGAATTTCTGGAAACACCATATATTTT
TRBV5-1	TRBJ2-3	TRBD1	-	CASSLAGQGSTDTQYF	TGCGCCAGCAGCTTGGCAGGACAGGGCAGCACAGATACGCAGTATTTT
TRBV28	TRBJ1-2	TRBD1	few	CASSSGQANYGYTF	TGTGCCAGCAGCTCGGGACAGGCGAACTATGGCTACACCTTC
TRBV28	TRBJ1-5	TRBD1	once	CASSGTVSNQPQHF	TGTGCCAGCAGTGGGACAGTTAGCAATCAGCCCCAGCATTTT
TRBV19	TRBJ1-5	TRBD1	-	CASKDRGNQPQHF	TGTGCCAGTAAGGACAGGGGCAATCAGCCCCAGCATTTT
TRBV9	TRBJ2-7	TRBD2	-	CASSGSGASYEQYF	TGTGCCAGCAGCGGTAGCGGGGCTTCCTACGAGCAGTACTTC
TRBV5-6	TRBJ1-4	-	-	CASSLRRPNEKLFF	TGTGCCAGCAGCTTGCGCAGGCCCAATGAAAAACTGTTTTTT
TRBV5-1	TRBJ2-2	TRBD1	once	CASSFTGAGTGELFF	TGCGCCAGCAGCTTTACAGGGGCCGGCACCGGGGAGCTGTTTTTT
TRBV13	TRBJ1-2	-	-	CASSLGTSYGYTF	TGTGCCAGCAGCTTAGGGACATCCTATGGCTACACCTTC
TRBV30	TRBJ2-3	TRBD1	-	CAWSLGQGAYTQYF	TGTGCCTGGAGTCTGGGACAGGGAGCATATACGCAGTATTTT
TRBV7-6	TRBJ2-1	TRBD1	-	CASSLLQGGLNEQFF	TGTGCCAGCAGCTTACTCCAAGGGGGCTTGAATGAGCAGTTCTTC
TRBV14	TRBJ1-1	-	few	CASSQDLRQATVF	TGTGCCAGCAGCCAAGATCTTCGACAGGCCACGGTCTTT
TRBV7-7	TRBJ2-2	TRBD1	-	CASSPRDRGVGELFF	TGTGCTAGCAGCCCCCGGGACAGGGGAGTGGGGGAGCTGTTTTTT
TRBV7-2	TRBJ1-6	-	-	CAGRVGDSPLHF	TGTGCCGGACGTGTCGGGGATTCACCCCTCCACTTT
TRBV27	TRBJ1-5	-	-	CASSPYHGSPQHF	TGTGCCAGCAGCCCTTACCACGGGTCACCCCAGCATTTT
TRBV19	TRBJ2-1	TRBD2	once	CASSAASGGANEQFF	TGTGCCAGTAGTGCGGCTAGCGGGGGGGCGAATGAGCAGTTCTTC
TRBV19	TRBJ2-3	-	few	CASTRRRDADTQYF	TGTGCCAGTACAAGAAGGAGGGATGCAGATACGCAGTATTTT
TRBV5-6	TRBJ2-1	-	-	CASSLAPRDEQFF	TGTGCCAGCAGCTTGGCCCCCAGGGATGAGCAGTTCTTC
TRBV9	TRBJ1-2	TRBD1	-	CASSAQQGAYGGYTF	TGTGCCAGCAGCGCACAACAGGGGGCGTACGGCGGCTACACCTTC
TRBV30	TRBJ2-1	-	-	CAWTVLSGYYNEQFF	TGTGCCTGGACCGTCCTCAGCGGATACTACAATGAGCAGTTCTTC
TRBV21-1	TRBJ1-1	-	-	CASSPRTATEAFF	TGTGCCAGCAGCCCGCGGACAGCCACTGAAGCTTTCTTT
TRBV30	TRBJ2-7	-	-	CAWSVGGYSYEQYF	TGTGCCTGGAGTGTAGGCGGCTACTCCTACGAGCAGTACTTC
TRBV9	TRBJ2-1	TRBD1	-	CASSANLGTAYNEQFF	TGTGCCAGCAGCGCCAACCTAGGGACAGCCTACAATGAGCAGTTCTTC
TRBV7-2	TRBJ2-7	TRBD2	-	CASSLRGGVDYEQYF	TGTGCCAGCAGCTTACGCGGGGGAGTTGACTACGAGCAGTACTTC
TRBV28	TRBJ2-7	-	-	CASSLRSGTYEQYF	TGTGCCAGCAGTTTACGCTCAGGGACCTACGAGCAGTACTTC
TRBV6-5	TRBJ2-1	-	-	CASRYSRDNEQFF	TGTGCCAGCAGGTACAGCCGCGACAATGAGCAGTTCTTC
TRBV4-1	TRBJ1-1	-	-	CASSPGEWTEAFF	TGCGCCAGCAGCCCGGGGGAGTGGACTGAAGCTTTCTTT
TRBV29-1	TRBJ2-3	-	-	CSEEDGTDTQYF	TGCAGCGAAGAAGACGGCACAGATACGCAGTATTTT
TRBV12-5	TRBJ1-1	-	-	CASGLGANTEAFF	TGTGCTAGTGGTTTGGGAGCGAACACTGAAGCTTTCTTT
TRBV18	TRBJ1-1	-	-	CASSSTWGLMNTEAFF	TGTGCCAGCTCCTCGACGTGGGGGCTCATGAACACTGAAGCTTTCTTT